The 3 T cell receptor beta chains below all came from one sample that was sequenced in a study of control samples from healthy donors and cancer patients. Produced via immunoSEQ multiplex PCR; TCRdb's table is partial and in-frame only. The data show over 150,000 clones, with around 89% seen just once and just over 1.4% held by the top ten. Sequenced: blood. These receptors came from a woman aged 45-59 years in good health.

The chain joins TRBV4-2 to TRBJ1-6; 9 nucleotides match TRBD1. V dropped 0 bases and J dropped 7; count of bases not matched to a gene: 4. The CDR3 has 16 residues. Germline loops: CDR1 LGHNA, CDR2 YNFKEQ. The CDR3 DNA is TGTGCCAGCAGCCAAGAAAACAGGGGGCGGAATTCACCCCTCCACTTT. Amino acid sequence: CASSQENRGRNSPLHF.

V and J are TRBV9 and TRBJ2-5; unclear D gene. The CDR3 runs to 16 residues. The V and J ends lost 4 bases and 2 bases respectively, with 18 bases between them. Germline V gives CDR1 SGDLS, CDR2 YYNGEE. Here the CDR3 reads CASSPHPQAAQETQYF. The CDR3 nucleotides read TGTGCCAGCAGCCCTCATCCCCAGGCAGCACAAGAGACCCAGTACTTC.

V gene TRBV21-1 combines with J gene TRBJ2-3. TRBV21-1 is listed as a pseudogene. CDR3 length: 15 amino acids. The CDR3 region has the DNA TGTGCCAGCAGCCTCCGTGGAACCGTCACAGATACGCAGTATTTT. This codes for CASSLRGTVTDTQYF.